One and the same sample provided the 20 T cell receptor beta chains below, sequenced in a study of human T cells and chemical hapten exposure (dated by TCRdb to about 2021). The library was made by RACE. The sequencer listed for this sample is NextSeq 500. TCRdb took the public reads, trimmed them with fastp at Q25, ran MiXCR for clone calling and kept in-frame beta chains. Duplicate CDR3 protein sequences are folded into a single record with the most common DNA and genes. This sample holds around 60,000 distinct CDR3 sequences; around 7% were observed only once. The ten largest clonotypes hold approximately 1.6% of the sample. The sample's time point label is to be understood as: pre-sensitization, week 0. The treatment or condition label here, explained by the study, means: therapeutic diphenylcyclopropenone sensitization with weekly scalp DPC. The source was whole blood, collected in connection with sensitization to the hapten diphenylcyclopropenone (DPC). The receptors were gathered from a young woman with alopecia areata. Some clones in this sample may be carry-over from other donors' samples.

This clonotype occurred many times. This sequence joins TRBV6-1 and TRBJ2-3; 7 bases align to TRBD2. The trim removed 2 bases at V and 0 bases at J, leaving 14 bases unmatched. The CDR3 is 19 residues long. CDR1 and CDR2 (germline): MNHNS, SASEGT. The CDR3 DNA reads as TGTGCCAGCAGTGAATGGCTAATGGGGGGGTTTGTAAGCACAGATACGCAGTATTTT. It codes for CASSEWLMGGFVSTDTQYF.

This clonotype was picked up a small number of times. The chain carries TRBV5-1 and TRBJ1-2, with a weak D call TRBD1 (6 bases). Germline loops: CDR1 SGHRS, CDR2 YFSETQ. Trimming pared 2 bases from V and 3 bases from J, leaving 11 bases between. This CDR3 comprises 14 residues. CDR3 residues: CASSLRGTDYGYTF. The CDR3 DNA is TGCGCCAGCAGCTTAAGGGGGACCGACTATGGCTACACCTTC.

This clonotype was observed at least ten times. The V and J genes are TRBV5-6 and TRBJ1-1, with TRBD1 identical over 7 bases. The CDR3 length is 14 residues. Losses at the gene ends were 3 bases for V and 7 bases for J; bases not matched to a gene: 9. Germline assignment: CDR1 SGHDT and CDR2 YYEEEE. Written as DNA, the CDR3 is TGTGCCAGCAGCTCGGACAGGATGTTGGGTGAAGCTTTCTTT. This gives the protein CASSSDRMLGEAFF. Variable domain in full (rest from reference TRBV5-6 and TRBJ1-1): DAGVTQSPTHLIKTRGQQVTLRCSPKSGHDTVSWYQQALGQGPQFIFQYYEEEERQRGNFPDRFSGHQFPNYSSELNVNALLLGDSALYLCASSSDRMLGEAFFGQGTRLTVV.

In its sample, this clonotype was seen many times. This sequence joins TRBV15 and TRBJ1-1, with a possible D match to TRBD1 (5 bases). The length of the CDR3 is 14 residues. V shed 4 bases and J shed 1 base, with 10 bases lying between them. Germline CDR1 reads LNHNV; CDR2 reads YYDKDF (reference sequence). The CDR3 DNA is TGTGCCACCAGCACCCGACAGACGAACACTGAAGCTTTCTTT. It encodes CATSTRQTNTEAFF.

This clonotype came up a few times. The chain couples TRBV7-3 to TRBJ2-2, with 8 bases identical to TRBD1. Germline V gene lookup returns CDR1 SGHTA and CDR2 FQGTGA. V was clipped by 5 bases and J by 1 base; unmatched bases: 3. CDR3 size: 15 residues. The CDR3 spells CASSPGGLNTGELFF. In nucleotides, the CDR3 is TGTGCCAGCAGCCCAGGGGGCTTGAACACCGGGGAGCTGTTTTTT.

In this sample, this clonotype turned up many times. The rearrangement uses TRBV6-5 and TRBJ1-1, with D possibly being TRBD1 (5 bases). The CDR3 totals 16 residues. The V gene lost 2 bases and the J gene lost 7 bases, with 20 bases spanning the gap. The V gene's germline CDR1 is MNHEY and CDR2 SVGAGI. The CDR3 reads CASSYTGWGSPIEAFF. The CDR3 bases are TGTGCCAGCAGTTACACGGGCTGGGGCAGCCCCATTGAAGCTTTCTTT.

There are many counts of this clonotype. This chain uses TRBV6-2 or TRBV6-3 with TRBJ2-1; 12 positions match TRBD2. The CDR3 has 13 amino acids. V was pared by 6 bases and J by 8 bases, with 2 bases of the junction left unmatched. CDR1 and CDR2 (germline): MNHEY, SVGEGT. Here the CDR3 DNA reads TGTGCCAGCAGGCTAGCGGGGGGGTATGAGCAGTTCTTC. Protein product: CASRLAGGYEQFF.

This clonotype showed up many times. The V gene is TRBV7-9, the J gene TRBJ2-1; maybe TRBD1 (6 bases). The germline V and J ends were trimmed by 1 base and 6 bases, with 19 bases remaining between them. In germline, CDR1 is SEHNR, CDR2 FQNEAQ (reference sequence). The CDR3 loop spans 17 amino acids. This CDR3 is CASSLGRGQRAVNEQFF. CDR3 nucleotides: TGTGCCAGCAGCTTAGGGAGAGGACAGAGGGCTGTCAATGAGCAGTTCTTC.

This clonotype was recorded at least ten times. CDR3 DNA sequence: TGTGCCAGCAGCCAAGGTGACAGACAAACTGGCTACACCTTC. It encodes CASSQGDRQTGYTF. This chain links TRBV3-1 with TRBJ1-2; possibly TRBD1 for D (5 bases). V was shortened by 1 base and J by 7 bases, with 13 bases between the two germline ends. The CDR3 is 14 amino acids. Germline CDR1 LGHDT, CDR2 YNNKEL (reference sequence).

The chain recombines TRBV6-1 with TRBJ1-1, with TRBD1 identical over 8 bases. The germline gives CDR1 MNHNS, CDR2 SASEGT. Unmatched junction bases numbered 8, after V lost 6 bases and J lost 11 bases. This CDR3 has 12 residues. CDR3 amino acids: CASSNRGMAAFF. The CDR3 DNA follows: TGTGCCAGCAGCAACAGGGGGATGGCTGCTTTCTTT.

As regards this clonotype: Given a much more abundant clone one base away, this may be a read error. The chain couples TRBV10-3 to TRBJ2-1; possible D gene TRBD2, 7 bases. Germline values: CDR1 ENHRY, CDR2 SYGVKD. This CDR3 comprises 13 residues. This CDR3 reads CVNRPGAGDEQFF. The CDR3, as DNA: TGTGTCAACCGTCCGGGGGCGGGGGATGAGCAGTTCTTC.

As to this clonotype: This may be a read error: a much more frequent sequence differs by one nucleotide. The chain recombines TRBV20-1 with TRBJ1-5; 7 bases are shared with TRBD1. The length of the CDR3 is 14 residues. Per the germline V gene, CDR1 is DFQATT and CDR2 is SNEGSKA (reference sequence). The CDR3 protein is CSASGRGLHQPQNF. For the CDR3, the DNA is TGCAGTGCTAGCGGCAGGGGGTTACATCAGCCCCAGAATTTT.

This clonotype was detected only a few times. This rearrangement joins TRBV19 to TRBJ2-1; TRBD1 matches at 8 bases. CDR1 LNHDA and CDR2 SQIVND come from the germline V gene (reference sequence). The CDR3 totals 14 residues. V trimming: 6 bases; J trimming: 5 bases; junction bases outside the gene matches: 6. The CDR3 protein is CASSRTGYDNEQFF. CDR3 in DNA: TGTGCCAGTAGCAGGACAGGGTATGACAATGAGCAGTTCTTC.

The chain links TRBV14 to TRBJ1-1; D is perhaps TRBD1 (5 bases). Germline assignment: CDR1 SGHDN and CDR2 FVKESK. The CDR3 totals 17 residues. V dropped 0 bases and J dropped 2 bases, with 16 bases sitting between them. The CDR3 spells CASSQDRQGRRNTEAFF. The CDR3 region has the DNA TGTGCCAGCAGCCAAGATAGGCAGGGACGGAGAAACACTGAAGCTTTCTTT.

This clonotype occurred many times. This CDR3 is CASSLNPGQETQYF. The CDR3 coding sequence is TGTGCCAGCAGCTTAAATCCGGGGCAAGAGACCCAGTACTTC. V gene TRBV7-3 combines with J gene TRBJ2-5, with a weak D call TRBD2 (5 bases). The CDR3 has 14 residues. The V gene's germline CDR1 is SGHTA and CDR2 FQGTGA. The V end lost 1 base, the J end lost 2 bases, and 8 bases lay between the germline ends.

The genes are TRBV5-5 and TRBJ2-3; 7 nucleotides match TRBD1. Germline values: CDR1 SGHKS, CDR2 YYEKEE (reference sequence). After removal of 5 bases from V and 0 bases from J, the junction contained 3 bases not matched to a gene. This CDR3 has 14 residues. CDR3: CASRDRRSTDTQYF. The CDR3 nucleotides are TGTGCCAGCAGGGACAGGCGGAGCACAGATACGCAGTATTTT.

This chain links TRBV9 with TRBJ1-3, with D hard to call. The CDR3 extends over 15 amino acids. V was shortened by 4 bases and J by 1 base, with 12 bases between the two germline ends. CDR1 is SGDLS and CDR2 is YYNGEE in the germline V gene. The CDR3 reads CASSPQPASGNTIYF. The CDR3 DNA sequence: TGTGCCAGCAGCCCGCAGCCGGCTTCTGGAAACACCATATATTTT.

Only a few counts were recorded for this clonotype. This CDR3 reads CSAMKGNQPQHF. DNA of the CDR3: TGCAGTGCTATGAAAGGTAACCAGCCCCAGCATTTT. This chain connects TRBV20-1 to TRBJ1-5; unclear D gene. V lost 4 bases, J lost 7 bases, and 11 bases lay in between. The CDR3 covers 12 residues. CDR1 is DFQATT and CDR2 is SNEGSKA in the germline V gene (reference sequence).

This chain joins TRBV7-4 and TRBJ1-2; unclear D gene. Germline V CDR1 and CDR2: SGHVT, SQSDAQ. The CDR3 is 17 amino acids. V lost 11 bases and J 1 base, leaving 26 bases between the germline ends. The CDR3 DNA reads as TGTGCCGCCCCGGACCAGAAACGCTTATCTAATAACTATGGCTACACCTTC. Translation: CAAPDQKRLSNNYGYTF. Combining the CDR3 with reference TRBV7-4 and TRBJ1-2 gives the whole variable domain GAGVSQSPRYKVAKRGRDVALRCDSISGHVTLYWYRQTLGQGSEVLTYSQSDAQRDKSGRPSGRFSAERPERSVSTLKIQRTEQGDSAVYLCAAPDQKRLSNNYGYTFGSGTRLTVV.

This clonotype was counted at least ten times. V usage is TRBV7-2 and J usage is TRBJ2-1; TRBD2 aligns across 8 bases. The trim removed 2 bases at V and 5 bases at J, leaving 5 bases unmatched. The CDR3 has 15 residues. Germline CDR1 reads SGHTA; CDR2 reads FQGNSA. The CDR3 loop reads CASSLYGGEDNEQFF. DNA of the CDR3: TGTGCCAGCAGCTTATACGGGGGGGAGGACAATGAGCAGTTCTTC.